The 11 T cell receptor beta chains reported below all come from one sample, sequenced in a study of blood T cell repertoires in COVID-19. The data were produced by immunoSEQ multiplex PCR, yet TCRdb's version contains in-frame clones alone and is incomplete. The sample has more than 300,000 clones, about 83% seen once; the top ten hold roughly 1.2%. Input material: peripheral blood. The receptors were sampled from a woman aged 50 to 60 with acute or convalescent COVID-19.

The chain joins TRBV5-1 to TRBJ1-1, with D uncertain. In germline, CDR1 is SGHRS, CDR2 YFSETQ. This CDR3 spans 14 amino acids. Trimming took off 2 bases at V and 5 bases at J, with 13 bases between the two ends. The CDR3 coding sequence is TGCGCCAGCAGCTTCGGCGGGGTCGAAACTGAAGCTTTCTTT. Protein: CASSFGGVETEAFF. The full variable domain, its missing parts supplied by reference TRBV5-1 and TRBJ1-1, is KAGVTQTPRYLIKTRGQQVTLSCSPISGHRSVSWYQQTPGQGLQFLFEYFSETQRNKGNFPGRFSGRQFSNSRSEMNVSTLELGDSALYLCASSFGGVETEAFFGQGTRLTVV.

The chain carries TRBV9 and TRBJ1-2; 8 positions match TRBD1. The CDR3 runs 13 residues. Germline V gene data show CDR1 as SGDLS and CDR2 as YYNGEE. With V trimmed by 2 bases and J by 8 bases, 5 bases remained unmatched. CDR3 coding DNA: TGTGCCAGCAGCGTTGACAGGGGCGGGGGCTACACCTTC. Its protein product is CASSVDRGGGYTF.

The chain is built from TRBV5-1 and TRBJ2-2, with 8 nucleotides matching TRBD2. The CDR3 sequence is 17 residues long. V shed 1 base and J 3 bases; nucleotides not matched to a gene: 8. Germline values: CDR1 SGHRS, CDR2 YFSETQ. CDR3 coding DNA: TGCGCCAGCAGCTTGAGAGTAGCGGGGCCCCACACCGGGGAGCTGTTTTTT. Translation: CASSLRVAGPHTGELFF. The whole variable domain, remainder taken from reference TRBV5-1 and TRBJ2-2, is KAGVTQTPRYLIKTRGQQVTLSCSPISGHRSVSWYQQTPGQGLQFLFEYFSETQRNKGNFPGRFSGRQFSNSRSEMNVSTLELGDSALYLCASSLRVAGPHTGELFFGEGSRLTVL.

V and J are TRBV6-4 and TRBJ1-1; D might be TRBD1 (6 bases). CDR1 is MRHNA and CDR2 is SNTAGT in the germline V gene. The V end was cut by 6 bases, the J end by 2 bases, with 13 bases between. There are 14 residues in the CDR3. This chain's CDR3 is CASRPDRSNTEAFF. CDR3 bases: TGTGCCAGCAGACCGGACAGATCCAACACTGAAGCTTTCTTT.

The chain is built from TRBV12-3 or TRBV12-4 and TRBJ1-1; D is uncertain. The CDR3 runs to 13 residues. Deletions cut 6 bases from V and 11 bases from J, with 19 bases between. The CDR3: CASSTREGSRAFF. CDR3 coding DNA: TGTGCCAGCAGCACTCGTGAGGGTTCTCGGGCTTTCTTT.

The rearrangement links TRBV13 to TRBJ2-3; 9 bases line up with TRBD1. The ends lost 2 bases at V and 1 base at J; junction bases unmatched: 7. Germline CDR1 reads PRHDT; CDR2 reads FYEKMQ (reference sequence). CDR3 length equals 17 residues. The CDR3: CASSLFSTGGRTDTQYF. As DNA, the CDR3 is TGTGCCAGCAGCTTATTTTCCACAGGGGGCCGCACAGATACGCAGTATTTT.

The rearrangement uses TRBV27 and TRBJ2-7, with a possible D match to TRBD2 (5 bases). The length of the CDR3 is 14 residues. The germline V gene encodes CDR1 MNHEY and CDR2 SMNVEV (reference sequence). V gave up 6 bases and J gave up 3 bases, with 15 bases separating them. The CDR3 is CASSWGANLYEQYF. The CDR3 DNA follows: TGTGCCAGCAGCTGGGGAGCAAATCTCTACGAGCAGTACTTC.

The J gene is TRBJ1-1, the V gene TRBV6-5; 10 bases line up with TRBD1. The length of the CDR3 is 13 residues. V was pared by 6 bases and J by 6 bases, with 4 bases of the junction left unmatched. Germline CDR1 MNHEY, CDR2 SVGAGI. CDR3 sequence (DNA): TGTGCCAGCAGGGACAGGGGGATCCCTGAAGCTTTCTTT. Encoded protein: CASRDRGIPEAFF.

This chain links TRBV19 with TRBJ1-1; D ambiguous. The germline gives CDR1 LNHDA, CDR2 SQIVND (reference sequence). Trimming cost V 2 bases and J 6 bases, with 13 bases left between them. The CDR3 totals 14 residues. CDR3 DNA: TGTGCCAGTAGTATAAGAAGGGAGTTAGCTGAAGCTTTCTTT. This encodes CASSIRRELAEAFF.

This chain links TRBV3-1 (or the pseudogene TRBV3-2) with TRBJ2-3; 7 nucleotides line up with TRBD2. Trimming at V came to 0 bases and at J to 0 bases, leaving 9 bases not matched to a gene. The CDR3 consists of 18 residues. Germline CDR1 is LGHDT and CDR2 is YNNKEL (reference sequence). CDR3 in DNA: TGTGCCAGCAGCCAAGAGTTAAGCGGGAACCCTAGCACAGATACGCAGTATTTT. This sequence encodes CASSQELSGNPSTDTQYF.

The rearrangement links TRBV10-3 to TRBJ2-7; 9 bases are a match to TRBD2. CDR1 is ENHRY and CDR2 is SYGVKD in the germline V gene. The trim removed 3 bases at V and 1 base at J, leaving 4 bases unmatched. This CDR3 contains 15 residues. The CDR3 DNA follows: TGTGCCATCAGTGAAGGGCGGGGGGGTTCCTACGAGCAGTACTTC. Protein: CAISEGRGGSYEQYF.